This T cell receptor beta chain was recorded in a study of neoadjuvant anti-PD-1 for oral cavity cancer. Sequencing was performed with immunoSEQ multiplex PCR; in TCRdb, only in-frame clones are kept and a portion is missing. The sample yields 72,000 or so clones, around 83% seen once. With 3 bases removed from V and 5 bases from J, the gap between germline ends came to 8 bases. The germline V gene has CDR1 LNHDA and CDR2 SQIVND (reference sequence). The CDR3 has 13 amino acids. Stage II-IVA oral cavity squamous cell carcinoma was new and untreated by systemic or radiation therapy. Patients had HPV-negative, locally advanced oral cavity squamous cell carcinoma.

The receptor's source is a person aged 35-79 years with oral cavity squamous cell carcinoma. Source: PBMCs, taken before nivolumab (anti-PD-1) treatment. This sequence joins TRBV19 and TRBJ1-5; the D is unclear. This CDR3 reads CASSIGRDQPQHF. CDR3 nucleotide sequence: TGTGCCAGTAGTATTGGACGGGATCAGCCCCAGCATTTT.